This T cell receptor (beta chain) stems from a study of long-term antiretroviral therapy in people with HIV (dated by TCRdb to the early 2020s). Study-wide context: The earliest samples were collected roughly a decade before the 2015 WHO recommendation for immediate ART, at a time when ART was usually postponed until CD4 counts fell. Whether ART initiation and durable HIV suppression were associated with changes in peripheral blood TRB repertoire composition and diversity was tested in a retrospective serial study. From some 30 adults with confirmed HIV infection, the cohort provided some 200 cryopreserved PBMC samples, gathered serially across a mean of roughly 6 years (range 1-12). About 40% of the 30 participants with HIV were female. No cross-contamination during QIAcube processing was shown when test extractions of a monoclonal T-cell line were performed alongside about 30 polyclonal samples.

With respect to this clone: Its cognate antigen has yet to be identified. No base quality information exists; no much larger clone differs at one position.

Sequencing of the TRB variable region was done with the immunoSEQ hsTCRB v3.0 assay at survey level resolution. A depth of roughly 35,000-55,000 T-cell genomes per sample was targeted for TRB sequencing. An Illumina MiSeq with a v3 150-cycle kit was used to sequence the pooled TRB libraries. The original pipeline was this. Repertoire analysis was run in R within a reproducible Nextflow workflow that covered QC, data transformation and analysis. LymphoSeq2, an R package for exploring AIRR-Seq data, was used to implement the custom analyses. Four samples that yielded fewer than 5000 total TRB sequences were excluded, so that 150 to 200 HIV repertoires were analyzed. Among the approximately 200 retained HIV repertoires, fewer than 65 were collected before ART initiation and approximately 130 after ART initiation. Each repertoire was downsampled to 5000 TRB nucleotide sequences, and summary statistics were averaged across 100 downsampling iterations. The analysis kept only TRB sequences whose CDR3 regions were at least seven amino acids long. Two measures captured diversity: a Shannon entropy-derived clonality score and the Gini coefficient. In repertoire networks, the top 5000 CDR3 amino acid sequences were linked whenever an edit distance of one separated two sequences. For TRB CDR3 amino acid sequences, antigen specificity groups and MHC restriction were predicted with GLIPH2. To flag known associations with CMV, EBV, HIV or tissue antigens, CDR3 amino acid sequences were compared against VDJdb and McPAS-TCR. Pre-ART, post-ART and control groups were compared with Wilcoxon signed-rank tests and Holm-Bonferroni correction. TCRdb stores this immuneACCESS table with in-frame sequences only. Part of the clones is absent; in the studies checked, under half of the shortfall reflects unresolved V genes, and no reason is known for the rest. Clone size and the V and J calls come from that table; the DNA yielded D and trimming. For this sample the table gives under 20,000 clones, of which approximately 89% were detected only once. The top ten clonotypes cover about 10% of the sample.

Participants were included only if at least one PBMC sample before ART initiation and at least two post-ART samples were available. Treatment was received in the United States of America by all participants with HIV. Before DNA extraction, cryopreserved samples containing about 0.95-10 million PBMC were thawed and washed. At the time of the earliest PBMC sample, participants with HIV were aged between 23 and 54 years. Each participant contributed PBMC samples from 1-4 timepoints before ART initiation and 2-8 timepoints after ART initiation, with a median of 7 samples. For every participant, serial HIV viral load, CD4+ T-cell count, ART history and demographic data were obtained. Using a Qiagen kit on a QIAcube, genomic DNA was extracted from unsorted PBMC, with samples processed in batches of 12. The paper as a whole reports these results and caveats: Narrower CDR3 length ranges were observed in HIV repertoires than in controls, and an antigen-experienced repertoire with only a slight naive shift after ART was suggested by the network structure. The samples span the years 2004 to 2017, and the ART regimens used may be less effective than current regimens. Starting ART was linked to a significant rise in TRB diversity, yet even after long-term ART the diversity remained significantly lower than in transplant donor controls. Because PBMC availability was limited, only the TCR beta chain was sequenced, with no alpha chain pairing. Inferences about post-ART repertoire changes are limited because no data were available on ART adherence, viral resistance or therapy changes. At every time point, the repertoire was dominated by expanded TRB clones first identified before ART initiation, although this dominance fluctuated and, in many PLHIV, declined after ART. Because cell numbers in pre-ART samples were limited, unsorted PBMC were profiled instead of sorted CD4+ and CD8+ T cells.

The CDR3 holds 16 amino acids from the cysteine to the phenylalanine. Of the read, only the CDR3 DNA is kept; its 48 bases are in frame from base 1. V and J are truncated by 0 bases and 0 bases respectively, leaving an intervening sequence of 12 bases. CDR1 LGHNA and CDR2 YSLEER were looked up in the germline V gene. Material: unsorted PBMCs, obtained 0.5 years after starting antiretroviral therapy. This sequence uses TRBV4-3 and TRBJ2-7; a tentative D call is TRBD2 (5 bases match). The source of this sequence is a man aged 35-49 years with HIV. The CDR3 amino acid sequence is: CASSQDRSSDSYEQYF. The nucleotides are TGCGCCAGCAGCCAAGATAGGAGTAGCGACTCCTACGAGCAGTACTTC.